A selection of T cell receptor beta chains follows, all from one sample in a study of cytomegalovirus exposure and HLA in healthy donors. The method was immunoSEQ multiplex PCR; TCRdb's version includes in-frame clones alone and lacks a portion of them. The sample lists roughly 34,000 clones; roughly 78% were seen once. Sequencing was carried out using PBMCs. These receptor sequences come from a male donor in good health and CMV-seronegative. CDR3s include the opening cysteine and the closing phenylalanine or tryptophan. The D gene is left open where the match is weak. Where a row states a size, it is once, few, many or the class of an expanded clone; other rows omit it.

size	D	J	V	CDR3	DNA
NA	NA	TRBJ1-2	TRBV7-2	CASSFPDSFGYTF	TGTGCCAGCAGCTTCCCAGACAGTTTTGGCTACACCTTC
NA	NA	TRBJ1-2	TRBV7-8	CASSLSVPPGGGYTF	TGTGCCAGCAGCTTATCAGTCCCCCCTGGAGGGGGCTACACCTTC
NA	NA	TRBJ1-4	TRBV5-4	CASSLERNEKLFF	TGTGCCAGCAGCTTGGAGAGGAATGAAAAACTGTTTTTT
NA	TRBD1	TRBJ1-1	TRBV25-1	CASSTGGRTEAFF	TGTGCCAGCAGCACAGGGGGCAGGACTGAAGCTTTCTTT
NA	NA	TRBJ1-1	TRBV4-3	CASSQVAIRGGTEAFF	TGCGCCAGCAGCCAAGTGGCGATCCGGGGAGGAACTGAAGCTTTCTTT
NA	NA	TRBJ1-2	TRBV27	CASSFRGNGYTF	TGTGCCAGCAGTTTTCGGGGGAATGGCTACACCTTC
NA	NA	TRBJ1-1	TRBV15	CATSRWEKGTEAFF	TGTGCCACCAGCAGGTGGGAGAAGGGCACTGAAGCTTTCTTT
NA	TRBD1	TRBJ1-5	TRBV28	CASSLPGQGSYSNQPQHF	TGTGCCAGCAGTTTGCCCGGACAGGGTTCCTATAGCAATCAGCCCCAGCATTTT
NA	TRBD2	TRBJ2-7	TRBV6-1	CASSLAGDYEQYF	TGTGCCAGCAGTCTTGCGGGGGACTACGAGCAGTACTTC
NA	NA	TRBJ1-1	TRBV10-3	CAISEQVGTEAFF	TGTGCCATCAGTGAGCAGGTTGGCACTGAAGCTTTCTTT
NA	NA	TRBJ1-5	TRBV27	CASSLIVRTRNQPQHF	TGTGCCAGCAGTTTGATTGTTAGGACACGCAATCAGCCCCAGCATTTT
few	NA	TRBJ2-6	TRBV6-5	CASRNSAGANVLTF	TGTGCCAGCAGGAACAGTGCAGGGGCCAACGTCCTGACTTTC
NA	TRBD1	TRBJ1-4	TRBV27	CASSSTRRQGAKEKLFF	TGTGCCAGCAGTTCTACACGTCGACAGGGGGCCAAAGAAAAACTGTTTTTT
NA	TRBD1	TRBJ2-7	TRBV7-9	CASSSRLRDRGLNSYEQYF	TGTGCCAGCAGCTCGAGACTCCGGGACAGGGGGCTCAACTCCTACGAGCAGTACTTC
once	TRBD1	TRBJ2-7	TRBV5-1	CASSLGGQGYYEQYF	TGCGCCAGCAGCTTGGGGGGACAGGGTTATTACGAGCAGTACTTC
NA	TRBD1	TRBJ1-6	TRBV30	CAWSSGTGAINSPLHF	TGTGCCTGGAGTTCCGGGACAGGGGCCATAAATTCACCCCTCCACTTT
NA	NA	TRBJ2-7	TRBV10-2	CASRTVTSSYEQYF	TGCGCCAGCAGGACAGTGACCTCCTCCTACGAGCAGTACTTC
NA	NA	TRBJ1-6	TRBV2	CASAGGDYNSPLHF	TGTGCCAGCGCCGGGGGGGACTATAATTCACCCCTCCACTTT
few	TRBD1	TRBJ1-1	TRBV19	CASSRQGMNTEAFF	TGTGCCAGCTCACGACAGGGAATGAACACTGAAGCTTTCTTT
NA	NA	TRBJ1-1	TRBV29-1	CSVEGPGTEAFF	TGCAGCGTTGAAGGTCCGGGCACTGAAGCTTTCTTT
NA	TRBD1	TRBJ2-1	TRBV6-1	CASSEFLVTGANEQFF	TGTGCCAGCAGTGAATTTCTTGTGACAGGGGCCAATGAGCAGTTCTTC
NA	TRBD1	TRBJ1-4	TRBV9	CASSARQGLGEKLFF	TGTGCCAGCAGCGCCCGACAGGGGCTAGGTGAAAAACTGTTTTTT
NA	TRBD2	TRBJ2-7	TRBV4-3	CASSQLTSGLYEQYF	TGCGCCAGCAGCCAGCTGACTAGCGGGCTCTACGAGCAGTACTTC
NA	NA	TRBJ2-1	TRBV9	CASSAEPAGEQFF	TGTGCCAGCAGCGCGGAACCAGCGGGTGAGCAGTTCTTC
once	TRBD2	TRBJ2-7	TRBV9	CASSAGTSTAYEQYF	TGTGCCAGCAGCGCCGGGACTAGCACGGCCTACGAGCAGTACTTC
NA	TRBD2	TRBJ2-3	TRBV28	CASNRDPSGVTDTQYF	TGTGCCAGCAACCGGGACCCGAGCGGGGTAACAGATACGCAGTATTTT
few	TRBD1	TRBJ1-2	TRBV6-6	CASLGQNYGYTF	TGTGCCAGCCTGGGACAGAACTATGGCTACACCTTC
few	TRBD2	TRBJ2-5	TRBV7-2	CASSFWGGDETQYF	TGTGCCAGCAGCTTTTGGGGGGGGGATGAGACCCAGTACTTC
NA	TRBD2	TRBJ2-2	TRBV19	CASSIVSGRYTGELFF	TGTGCCAGTAGTATCGTGAGCGGGAGATACACCGGGGAGCTGTTTTTT
NA	TRBD2	TRBJ2-5	TRBV5-1	CASSWGPAGGQETQYF	TGCGCCAGCAGCTGGGGGCCGGCGGGAGGGCAAGAGACCCAGTACTTC
NA	TRBD1	TRBJ1-1	TRBV29-1	CSVLRDRGAEAFF	TGCAGCGTGCTCCGGGACAGGGGAGCTGAAGCTTTCTTT
NA	TRBD1	TRBJ2-2	TRBV9	CASSQGHRGFTGELFF	TGTGCCAGCAGCCAGGGTCACAGGGGATTCACCGGGGAGCTGTTTTTT
NA	NA	TRBJ1-4	TRBV27	CASTGGAREKLFF	TGTGCCAGCACCGGGGGGGCAAGGGAAAAACTGTTTTTT
NA	NA	TRBJ1-4	TRBV18	CASSRQGQKNEKLFF	TGTGCCAGCTCACGGCAAGGACAGAAGAATGAAAAACTGTTTTTT
NA	NA	TRBJ1-1	TRBV10-3	CAISPGTEAFF	TGTGCCATCAGCCCCGGGACTGAAGCTTTCTTT
NA	TRBD1	TRBJ1-1	TRBV7-9	CASSWTGGTTEAFF	TGTGCCAGCAGCTGGACAGGTGGAACGACTGAAGCTTTCTTT
NA	TRBD1	TRBJ2-1	TRBV2	CASMSRTGPGGEQFF	TGTGCCAGCATGTCAAGGACAGGGCCAGGGGGTGAGCAGTTCTTC
NA	NA	TRBJ2-3	TRBV4-2	CASSQLSLLQDTSTDTQYF	TGTGCCAGCAGCCAATTGAGCCTTTTACAAGACACTAGCACAGATACGCAGTATTTT
NA	TRBD1	TRBJ1-1	TRBV7-2	CASSGRTGDTEAFF	TGTGCCAGCAGCGGCCGGACAGGGGACACTGAAGCTTTCTTT
NA	TRBD1	TRBJ1-2	TRBV29-1	CSVDIPPDRLNYGYTF	TGCAGCGTTGATATTCCCCCGGACAGGCTAAACTATGGCTACACCTTC
NA	NA	TRBJ1-1	TRBV30	CAWSDRVKTEAFF	TGTGCCTGGAGTGACAGGGTGAAGACTGAAGCTTTCTTT
NA	TRBD1	TRBJ1-5	TRBV27	CASSLTPTGVSNQPQHF	TGTGCCAGCAGTTTAACCCCCACAGGGGTCAGCAATCAGCCCCAGCATTTT
few	NA	TRBJ1-5	TRBV27	CASSQAGDNQPQHF	TGTGCCAGCAGCCAGGCAGGGGACAATCAGCCCCAGCATTTT
NA	TRBD1	TRBJ2-1	TRBV27	CASSSTPRQGGHNEQFF	TGTGCCAGCAGTTCTACCCCCCGACAGGGGGGCCACAATGAGCAGTTCTTC
NA	TRBD1	TRBJ2-2	TRBV28	CASSLDRGLGGELFF	TGTGCCAGCAGCCTGGACAGGGGGCTTGGCGGGGAGCTGTTTTTT
NA	TRBD1	TRBJ1-4	TRBV25-1	CASSDAGTGSTTNEKLFF	TGTGCCAGCAGTGACGCCGGGACAGGGTCTACAACTAATGAAAAACTGTTTTTT